What follows are 14 T cell receptor beta chains derived from one specimen sequenced in a study of response to subunit inactivated influenza vaccine. TCRdb ran MiXCR on the RT-PCR reads and lists one entry per CDR3 protein. The sample carries about 500,000 distinct CDR3 sequences, approximately 15% recorded once. The sample was CD4+ T cells sorted from PBMCs, taken 23 to 25 months after vaccination. The source of these receptors is a man aged 45 to 70 who received an inactivated influenza vaccine.

This clonotype has more than one count but fewer than ten. The V gene is TRBV5-1, the J gene TRBJ2-7; 9 positions agree with TRBD2. After removal of 3 bases from V and 2 bases from J, the junction contained 9 bases not matched to a gene. Germline V gene sequence: CDR1 SGHRS, CDR2 YFSETQ. This CDR3 region has 16 residues. This CDR3 is CASSWETSGPTYEQYF. The CDR3 DNA follows: TGCGCCAGCAGCTGGGAGACTAGCGGACCAACCTACGAGCAGTACTTC.

The chain uses TRBV7-9 and TRBJ2-7, with D perhaps assigned TRBD1 or TRBD2 (6 bases each). Germline V gene data show CDR1 as SEHNR and CDR2 as FQNEAQ (reference sequence). Between the trimmed V and J ends, which lost 4 bases and 3 bases, there was a span of 16 bases. This CDR3 region has 15 residues. CDR3 nucleotides: TGTGCCAGCAGCTCGGGGGCGGGATCCCGCTACGAGCAGTACTTC. It codes for CASSSGAGSRYEQYF.

This sequence joins TRBV5-4 and TRBJ2-7, with a weak D call TRBD2 (6 bases). The CDR3 spans 16 residues. With 5 bases removed from V and 1 base from J, the gap between germline ends came to 19 bases. Germline assignment: CDR1 SGHNT and CDR2 YYREEE (reference sequence). The chain's CDR3 is CASSPGTRRVSYEQYF. CDR3 bases: TGTGCCAGCAGTCCCGGGACTCGAAGGGTGTCCTACGAGCAGTACTTC. The full variable domain, rest sourced from reference TRBV5-4 and TRBJ2-7, is ETGVTQSPTHLIKTRGQQVTLRCSSQSGHNTVSWYQQALGQGPQFIFQYYREEENGRGNFPPRFSGLQFPNYSSELNVNALELDDSALYLCASSPGTRRVSYEQYFGPGTRLTVT.

Only a few counts were recorded for this clonotype. The rearrangement uses TRBV3-1 and TRBJ2-1; TRBD1 or TRBD2 may be the D gene (5 bases each). The CDR3 covers 16 residues. The V end lost 4 bases, the J end lost 1 base, and 14 bases lay between the germline ends. CDR1 LGHDT and CDR2 YNNKEL come from the germline V gene (reference sequence). Here the CDR3 reads CASSLQPGRSYNEQFF. CDR3 sequence (DNA): TGTGCCAGCAGCCTACAGCCGGGACGGTCCTACAATGAGCAGTTCTTC.

This clonotype was detected a few times. This sequence joins TRBV5-1 and TRBJ2-7, with D maybe TRBD1 (6 bases). Trimming took 2 bases from V and 6 from J, leaving 15 bases between them. The CDR3 is 14 amino acids. Germline values: CDR1 SGHRS, CDR2 YFSETQ. The CDR3 coding sequence is TGCGCCAGCAGCTTCACAGGGCCCCCCTTCGAGCAGTACTTC. Translation gives CASSFTGPPFEQYF.

This clonotype was counted only a few times. The J gene is TRBJ2-6, the V gene TRBV5-1; possibly TRBD1 for D (6 bases). The CDR3 totals 17 residues. Germline V gene sequence: CDR1 SGHRS, CDR2 YFSETQ. The V end lost 1 base, the J end lost 0 bases, and 11 bases lay between the germline ends. The CDR3 sequence is CASSLRQARSGANVLTF. The CDR3 DNA is TGCGCCAGCAGCTTGCGACAGGCGCGCTCTGGGGCCAACGTCCTGACTTTC.

In its sample, this clonotype was seen a few times. V usage is TRBV20-1 and J usage is TRBJ2-7; 9 nucleotides align to TRBD2. The germline gives CDR1 DFQATT, CDR2 SNEGSKA (reference sequence). This CDR3 has 16 residues. After removal of 0 bases from V and 3 bases from J, the junction contained 9 bases not matched to a gene. CDR3 amino acids: CSARDTGLATNYEQYF. CDR3 sequence (DNA): TGCAGTGCTAGAGATACGGGACTAGCCACCAACTACGAGCAGTACTTC.

CDR3 amino acids: CASSLWTSGGSVADTQYF. CDR3 nucleotide sequence: TGTGCCAGCAGCTTATGGACTAGCGGGGGGTCTGTAGCAGATACGCAGTATTTT. The rearrangement joins TRBV11-1 to TRBJ2-3; 14 bases are a match to TRBD2. The CDR3 is made up of 18 amino acids. Germline V CDR1 and CDR2: SGHAT, FQDESV (reference sequence). J was trimmed by 4 bases and V by 2 bases; bases with no gene match: 8. The full variable domain, in which reference TRBV11-1 and TRBJ2-3 provide the parts outside the CDR3, is EAEVAQSPRYKITEKSQAVAFWCDPISGHATLYWYRQILGQGPELLVQFQDESVVDDSQLPKDRFSAERLKGVDSTLKIQPAELGDSAMYLCASSLWTSGGSVADTQYFGPGTRLTVL.

This clonotype has a count of ten or more. This chain uses TRBV20-1 with TRBJ2-3, with 10 positions matching TRBD2. The CDR3 loop spans 16 amino acids. With V trimmed by 3 bases and J by 0 bases, 6 bases remained unmatched. Germline CDR1 DFQATT, CDR2 SNEGSKA (reference sequence). CDR3 region: CSASGAGGSSTDTQYF. The CDR3, as DNA: TGCAGTGCTAGCGGAGCGGGAGGGTCTAGCACAGATACGCAGTATTTT.

The sample holds a few counts of this clonotype. This chain connects TRBV7-8 to TRBJ2-4; no firm D call. Germline assignment: CDR1 SGHVS and CDR2 FQNEAQ. The CDR3 has 14 residues. Trimming pared 2 bases from V and 0 bases from J, leaving 5 bases between. CDR3 nucleotides: TGTGCCAGCAGCTTAAGTACAGCCAAAAACATTCAGTACTTC. This encodes CASSLSTAKNIQYF.

The rearrangement links TRBV4-2 to TRBJ2-7; D tentatively reads TRBD1 or TRBD2 (5 bases each). From germline, CDR1 is LGHNA and CDR2 YNFKEQ. There are 15 residues in the CDR3. V was clipped by 0 bases and J by 0 bases, with 9 bases between them. CDR3 in amino acids: CASSQDKGTSYEQYF. For the CDR3, the DNA is TGTGCCAGCAGCCAAGATAAGGGGACCTCCTACGAGCAGTACTTC.

This clonotype showed up just a few times. The chain joins TRBV4-1 to TRBJ2-1, with 8 bases aligning to TRBD1. CDR1 MGHRA and CDR2 YSYEKL come from the germline V gene. The CDR3 totals 16 residues. V shed 0 bases and J 3 bases; nucleotides not matched to a gene: 4. As DNA, the CDR3 is TGCGCCAGCAGCCAAGAGACCGGGACAGGCTACAATGAGCAGTTCTTC. This encodes CASSQETGTGYNEQFF.

This rearrangement joins TRBV6-1 to TRBJ1-1, with 7 bases fitting TRBD1. J lost 1 base, V lost 6 bases, and 5 bases had no gene match. This CDR3 is built from 14 residues. The germline V gene encodes CDR1 MNHNS and CDR2 SASEGT. For the CDR3, the DNA is TGTGCCAGCAGAAGGGACAGCCAGAACACTGAAGCTTTCTTT. Translation gives CASRRDSQNTEAFF.

The sample holds a few counts of this clonotype. The J gene is TRBJ1-6, the V gene TRBV12-3 or TRBV12-4, with D uncertain. The V gene lost 1 base and the J gene lost 6 bases, with 10 bases spanning the gap. The CDR3 covers 15 residues. CDR3 nucleotide sequence: TGTGCCAGCAGTTTAGGGGTAGTGGGTAATTCACCCCTCCACTTT. This sequence encodes CASSLGVVGNSPLHF.